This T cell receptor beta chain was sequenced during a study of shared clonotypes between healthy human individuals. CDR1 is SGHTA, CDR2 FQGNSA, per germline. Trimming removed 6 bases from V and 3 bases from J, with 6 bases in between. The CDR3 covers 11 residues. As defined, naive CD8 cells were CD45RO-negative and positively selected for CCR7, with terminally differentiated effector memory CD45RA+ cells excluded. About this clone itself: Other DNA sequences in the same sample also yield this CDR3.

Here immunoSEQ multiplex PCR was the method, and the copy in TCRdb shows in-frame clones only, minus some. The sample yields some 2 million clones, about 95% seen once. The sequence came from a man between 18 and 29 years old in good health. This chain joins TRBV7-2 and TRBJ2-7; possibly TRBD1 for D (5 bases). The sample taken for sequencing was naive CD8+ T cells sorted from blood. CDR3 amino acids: CASSDSYEQYF. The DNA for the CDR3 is TGTGCCAGCAGTGACAGCTACGAGCAGTACTTC.